This T cell receptor beta chain was observed in a study of beta chain features in type 1 diabetes. This clone was picked up a small number of times. Expressed TCRB transcripts were sequenced after all isolated RNA was converted to cDNA. This table comes from immunoSEQ multiplex PCR, and its TCRdb copy is limited to in-frame clones, with some not included. This sample carries approximately 380,000 clones, approximately 16% of them seen once, and the ten largest clones take around 0.02%. The V end was cut by 3 bases, the J end by 4 bases, with 13 bases between. The germline V gene encodes CDR1 SGHNT and CDR2 YYREEE (reference sequence). The CDR3 consists of 14 residues.

The source material was naive CD4+ T cells from blood. V usage is TRBV5-4 and J usage is TRBJ1-2; a possible D gene is TRBD1 (6 bases). The sequence derives from a woman aged 18-30 years in good health. The CDR3 nucleotides are TGTGCCAGCAGCTCCGGACAGATCCCCTATGGCTACACCTTC. Translating gives CASSSGQIPYGYTF.